This T cell receptor beta chain was captured by sequencing in a study of control samples from healthy donors and cancer patients. TCRdb's table, derived via immunoSEQ multiplex PCR, lists solely in-frame clones and lacks some. The sample records 150,000 to 200,000 clones, roughly nine tenths being singletons. CDR3 size: 13 residues. Trimming cost V 3 bases and J 7 bases, with 13 bases left between them. The germline V gene has CDR1 SGDLS and CDR2 YYNGEE. The V and J genes are TRBV9 and TRBJ1-1; no clear D. Sequenced material: blood. The source of this sequence is a woman under 40 in good health. The CDR3 nucleotides read TGTGCCAGCAGCGCAGGAACATGGGGTGAAGCTTTCTTT. Translating gives CASSAGTWGEAFF.